The source of this T cell receptor beta chain is a study of blood T cells in healthy people across ages. Each donor's blood draw was around 10 milliliters of peripheral blood. Isolated PBMCs totaled at least 7 million in each sample. A second PCR of 7 to 11 cycles used a sample-barcoded 5' primer and a J-beta primer mix. Each cDNA molecule was tagged by a template-switch adaptor with 12 random nucleotides. One entry per CDR3 protein, called by TCRdb with MiXCR from the 5' RACE reads. The data hold 2 million or so distinct CDR3 sequences, with roughly 49% observed a single time. Looked up from germline, CDR1 is SQVTM and CDR2 is ANQGSEA. Trimming pared 3 bases from V and 5 bases from J, leaving 16 bases between. The CDR3 contains 14 residues.

The clonotype comes from a woman between 35 and 50 years old in good health. Sequenced material: blood. This rearrangement joins TRBV29-1 to TRBJ1-2, with D tentatively TRBD1 (5 bases). CDR3 sequence: CSVDWDRAPYGYTF. As DNA, the CDR3 is TGCAGCGTTGATTGGGACCGAGCACCTTATGGCTACACCTTC.